This TCR beta chain was captured in a study of spatial heterogeneity in lung cancer. Study-wide background: Strong correlation linked TCR transcript counts in tumor regions to a T cell module score derived from matched bulk RNA-seq.

CDR3 length equals 14 residues. V trimming: 9 bases; J trimming: 1 base; junction bases outside the gene matches: 8. The germline V gene encodes CDR1 SEHNR and CDR2 FQNEAQ (reference sequence). Study results and caveats: Nonsynonymous mutations, ubiquitous and regional, were tracked respectively by counts of ubiquitous and regional expanded TCRs. Tumor mutation count correlated with how many alpha and beta TCRs expanded intratumorally.

Indicated time point: sample taken at primary tumor resection. Sequencing of whole RNA from tumor, nontumor lung or frozen PBMC involved no sorting. Every individual TCR cDNA molecule carried its own unique molecular identifier, which allowed correction of PCR and sequencing errors. MiXCR, applied by TCRdb to the 5' RACE reads, yields one record per CDR3 protein. The sample shows 3,000 or so distinct CDR3 sequences, about 6% of them seen only once. Sample share makes this clonotype medium-sized. The antigen is undetermined. Being off target in a library aimed at alpha chains, this beta chain has a size of little meaning.

This sequence joins TRBV7-9 and TRBJ1-2, with 7 bases identical to TRBD1. This clonotype originated in a male donor with early-stage non-small cell lung cancer. The specimen comprised lung tumor tissue, sampled at surgery. In DNA, the CDR3 is TGTGCCAGTCGGAGGACAGGACTTAACTATGGCTACACCTTC. This encodes CASRRTGLNYGYTF.